This T cell receptor beta chain was profiled in a study of regulatory T cells in long-lasting Graves disease. According to the study, TCR beta libraries were built with iRepertoire HTBI primers and CDR3-region Arm-PCR. Per the study methods: Looking across samples, the authors found about 62 TRBV and 13 to 15 TRBJ segments. TCRdb called the multiplex PCR reads again in MiXCR, with one record for every CDR3 protein. TCRdb's processing, not the authors' own work, is the source of the V and J calls. The sample yields 700,000 or so distinct CDR3 sequences, about 30% seen once. The time point: persistent/refractory GD, antithyroid drugs over 5 years with positive TRAb. There was RNA extracted from PBMCs, and the TCR library was made from it. An endocrinology department located in Xi'an, China, was where the patients came from. This clonotype was seen a handful of times. Its target is unknown. Study-level points and caveats: Possibly, accuracy suffered from the small sample size.

The source was peripheral blood mononuclear cells (PBMCs), collected when the disease was refractory, from a patient treated with antithyroid drugs. The clonotype originates from a female donor with Graves disease.

This CDR3 reads CASRPTGTFYNSPLHF. DNA of the CDR3: TGTGCCAGCAGGCCGACAGGGACATTCTATAATTCACCCCTCCACTTT. The V gene is TRBV6-1, the J gene TRBJ1-6, with 7 bases identical to TRBD1. Germline assignment: CDR1 MNHNS and CDR2 SASEGT. V trimming: 6 bases; J trimming: 3 bases; junction bases outside the gene matches: 8. This CDR3 is 16 amino acids long.